The 19 T cell receptor beta chains listed next were all sequenced from one sample in a study of cytomegalovirus exposure and HLA in healthy donors (dated by TCRdb to 2015 to 2018). Library prep was done by the immunoSEQ multiplex PCR assay. A mixture of 60 forward primers for TCR Vbeta segments and 13 reverse primers for TCR Jbeta segments was used in the multiplex PCR. TCRdb provides this immuneACCESS table in a form limited to in-frame rearrangements. Some clones are lacking; in checked studies, under half of them reflect an unresolved V gene, and why the rest are absent is not known. The sample table shows under 200,000 clones, and around four fifths are seen once. The top ten clones comprise 1.9% of the sample. Source material: PBMCs. Receptors were obtained from a man aged 18 to 29 in good health and CMV-seronegative.

V and J are TRBV18 and TRBJ2-2; 7 bases are shared with TRBD2. CDR3 length equals 15 residues. Germline lookup yields CDR1 KGHSH and CDR2 LQKENI. With V trimmed by 5 bases and J by 3 bases, 6 bases remained unmatched. The CDR3: CASSSRTSHTGELFF. The CDR3 DNA sequence: TGTGCCAGCTCATCAAGGACTAGTCACACCGGGGAGCTGTTTTTT.

The rearrangement uses TRBV18 and TRBJ2-1; 8 bases align to TRBD1. The CDR3 has 16 residues. Losses at the gene ends were 4 bases for V and 8 bases for J; bases not matched to a gene: 13. Germline-derived CDR1 and CDR2 are KGHSH and LQKENI. The CDR3 region is CASSRPGTGTWDEQFF. The CDR3, as DNA: TGTGCCAGCTCACGCCCCGGGACAGGTACGTGGGATGAGCAGTTCTTC. The full variable domain, in which reference TRBV18 and TRBJ2-1 provide the parts outside the CDR3, is NAGVMQNPRHLVRRRGQEARLRCSPMKGHSHVYWYRQLPEEGLKFMVYLQKENIIDESGMPKERFSAEFPKEGPSILRIQQVVRGDSAAYFCASSRPGTGTWDEQFFGPGTRLTVL.

This clone was seen just once. The J gene is TRBJ2-1, the V gene TRBV10-3; 13 bases align to TRBD2. CDR1 and CDR2 from the germline V gene are ENHRY and SYGVKD. The CDR3 spans 16 residues. With 3 bases clipped from V and 7 bases from J, the junction kept 6 bases outside the gene matches. The CDR3 loop reads CAISDPGLAGVNEQFF. The CDR3 DNA sequence: TGTGCCATCAGTGATCCCGGACTAGCGGGGGTGAATGAGCAGTTCTTC.

The gene calls are TRBV7-8 and TRBJ2-5, with 10 bases identical to TRBD2. Matching the DNA end better, TRBJ2-7 makes the J call doubtful. The CDR3 has 14 amino acids. Germline V gives CDR1 SGHVS, CDR2 FQNEAQ. CDR3 sequence: CASSLLAGAGEQYF. The CDR3 DNA is TGTGCCAGCAGCCTGCTAGCGGGAGCTGGCGAGCAGTACTTC.

The chain uses TRBV5-4 and TRBJ2-2; D unclear. With 2 bases removed from V and 6 bases from J, the gap between germline ends came to 14 bases. Looked up from germline, CDR1 is SGHNT and CDR2 is YYREEE (reference sequence). CDR3 length equals 15 residues. The CDR3 sequence: CASSLLGRKSGELFF. The CDR3 DNA follows: TGTGCCAGCAGCTTACTGGGCAGAAAGTCCGGGGAGCTGTTTTTT.

This chain connects TRBV7-6 to TRBJ2-7, with D uncertain. Germline CDR1 reads SGHVS; CDR2 reads FNYEAQ. The V and J ends lost 3 bases and 2 bases respectively, with 8 bases between them. The CDR3 spans 13 residues. CDR3: CASSFNTAYEQYF. For the CDR3, the DNA is TGTGCCAGCAGCTTCAATACAGCCTACGAGCAGTACTTC.

The chain carries TRBV29-1 and TRBJ2-3; D gene ambiguous. CDR1 and CDR2 from the germline V gene are SQVTM and ANQGSEA. V was shortened by 6 bases and J by 2 bases, with 3 bases between the two germline ends. The CDR3 runs to 10 residues. CDR3 protein: CSVHTDTQYF. Here the CDR3 DNA reads TGCAGCGTACACACAGATACGCAGTATTTT.

The chain uses TRBV18 and TRBJ1-1; TRBD1 might be the D (5 bases). CDR1 KGHSH and CDR2 LQKENI come from the germline V gene. CDR3 length: 15 residues. With 3 bases removed from V and 3 bases from J, the gap between germline ends came to 14 bases. CDR3 coding DNA: TGTGCCAGCTCACCCCGGGAGGGGCGGGACACTGAAGCTTTCTTT. The encoded protein is CASSPREGRDTEAFF.

CDR3 nucleotide sequence: TGTGCCAGCAGTGCCAGGGACAGCTCCTACGAGCAGTACTTC. It translates to CASSARDSSYEQYF. The chain recombines TRBV6-1 with TRBJ2-7, with TRBD1 identical over 7 bases. Germline V lookup: CDR1 MNHNS, CDR2 SASEGT. The CDR3 is made up of 14 amino acids. Trimming removed 4 bases from V and 0 bases from J; junction bases left unmatched: 3.

The J gene is TRBJ1-4, the V gene TRBV2, with no clear D. This CDR3 contains 14 residues. Germline V gene data show CDR1 as SNHLY and CDR2 as FYNNEI. The ends were cut back, 7 bases at V and 0 bases at J, with 9 bases in the middle. CDR3 nucleotide sequence: TGTGCCAGCACTAACAGAGCAACTAATGAAAAACTGTTTTTT. This encodes CASTNRATNEKLFF.

V gene TRBV4-3 combines with J gene TRBJ2-3; no clear D gene. The V end was cut by 1 base, the J end by 0 bases, with 11 bases between. The CDR3 spans 16 residues. Germline V gene sequence: CDR1 LGHNA, CDR2 YSLEER. CDR3 in DNA: TGCGCCAGCAGCCAAGGTGGCCCCGCAAGCACAGATACGCAGTATTTT. Its protein is CASSQGGPASTDTQYF.

This clone was counted between two and nine times. The chain is built from TRBV7-9 and TRBJ2-7; possible D gene TRBD1, 5 bases. Germline assignment: CDR1 SEHNR and CDR2 FQNEAQ (reference sequence). The V end lost 3 bases, the J end lost 6 bases, and 6 bases lay between the germline ends. The CDR3 has 11 residues. The CDR3 nucleotides are TGTGCCAGCAGCTTGGGGCTCGAGCAGTACTTC. Residues: CASSLGLEQYF. The complete variable domain, with remaining parts taken from reference TRBV7-9 and TRBJ2-7, reads DTGVSQNPRHKITKRGQNVTFRCDPISEHNRLYWYRQTLGQGPEFLTYFQNEAQLEKSRLLSDRFSAERPKGSFSTLEIQRTEQGDSAMYLCASSLGLEQYFGPGTRLTVT.

The chain is built from TRBV14 and TRBJ2-5; 11 positions match TRBD2. In germline, CDR1 is SGHDN, CDR2 FVKESK. The CDR3 spans 15 residues. Unmatched junction bases numbered 0, after V lost 0 bases and J lost 3 bases. The CDR3 region has the DNA TGTGCCAGCAGCCAAGAACTAGCGGGGGAAGAGACCCAGTACTTC. The encoded protein is CASSQELAGEETQYF.

The V gene is TRBV28, the J gene TRBJ2-1; 8 nucleotides match TRBD2. The CDR3 runs 17 residues. J lost 7 bases, V lost 3 bases, and 14 bases had no gene match. CDR1 and CDR2 from the germline V gene are MDHEN and SYDVKM. This CDR3 reads CASSFPVAGTLTNEQFF. In DNA form, the CDR3 reads TGTGCCAGCAGTTTCCCCGTAGCGGGGACCCTGACGAATGAGCAGTTCTTC. Full variable domain (outside the CDR3, taken from reference TRBV28 and TRBJ2-1): DVKVTQSSRYLVKRTGEKVFLECVQDMDHENMFWYRQDPGLGLRLIYFSYDVKMKEKGDIPEGYSVSREKKERFSLILESASTNQTSMYLCASSFPVAGTLTNEQFFGPGTRLTVL.

The chain carries TRBV28 and TRBJ2-3; D not resolved. V was shortened by 3 bases and J by 6 bases, with 4 bases between the two germline ends. This CDR3 has 11 amino acids. Germline V gene sequence: CDR1 MDHEN, CDR2 SYDVKM. CDR3 nucleotide sequence: TGTGCCAGCAGTTTCGGGGATACGCAGTATTTT. Translation: CASSFGDTQYF.

This chain joins TRBV6-5 and TRBJ1-2; possible D gene TRBD1, 6 bases. The germline V gene encodes CDR1 MNHEY and CDR2 SVGAGI. CDR3 length: 13 amino acids. Trimming pared 6 bases from V and 7 bases from J, leaving 15 bases between. CDR3: CASRRTGWSGYTF. The DNA for the CDR3 is TGTGCCAGCAGGCGCACAGGGTGGAGTGGCTACACCTTC.

The J gene is TRBJ1-5, the V gene TRBV28, with a tentative D call TRBD1 (5 bases). The germline CDR1 and CDR2 sequences are MDHEN and SYDVKM. Trimming removed 3 bases from V and 0 bases from J, with 12 bases in between. CDR3 length: 16 residues. The CDR3 loop is CASSFGSGNSNQPQHF. The CDR3 DNA follows: TGTGCCAGCAGTTTTGGGTCAGGGAATAGCAATCAGCCCCAGCATTTT.

V usage is TRBV27 and J usage is TRBJ2-7; TRBD2 agrees at 9 bases. The CDR3 extends over 16 amino acids. The junction had 10 bases not matched to a gene; V was cut back by 2 bases and J by 5 bases. Per germline, CDR1 MNHEY and CDR2 SMNVEV (reference sequence). The CDR3 bases are TGTGCCAGCAGTTTAGGGGCTGGACTAGCGACCCACGAGCAGTACTTC. Residues: CASSLGAGLATHEQYF.

V is TRBV15 and J is TRBJ2-7; the match to TRBD1 covers 11 bases. Germline lookup yields CDR1 LNHNV and CDR2 YYDKDF (reference sequence). After removal of 5 bases from V and 4 bases from J, the junction contained 7 bases not matched to a gene. The CDR3 consists of 15 residues. CDR3 DNA: TGTGCCACCAGCCGTCGGGACAGGGGGGTTTACGAGCAGTACTTC. This translates into CATSRRDRGVYEQYF.